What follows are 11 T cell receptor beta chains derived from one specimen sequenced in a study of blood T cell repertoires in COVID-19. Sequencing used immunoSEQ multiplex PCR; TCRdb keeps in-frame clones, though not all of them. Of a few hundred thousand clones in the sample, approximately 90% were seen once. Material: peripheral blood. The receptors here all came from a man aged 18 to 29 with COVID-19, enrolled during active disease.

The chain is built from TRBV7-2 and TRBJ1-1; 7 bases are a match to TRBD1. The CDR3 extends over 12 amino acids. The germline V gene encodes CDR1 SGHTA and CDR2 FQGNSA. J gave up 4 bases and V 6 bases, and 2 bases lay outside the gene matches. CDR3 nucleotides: TGTGCCAGCAGTCAGGGGGTCACTGAAGCTTTCTTT. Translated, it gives CASSQGVTEAFF.

The CDR3 DNA follows: TGTGCCAGCAGCTTAGACGCACTGAACACCGGGGAGCTGTTTTTT. It specifies CASSLDALNTGELFF. The chain couples TRBV7-9 to TRBJ2-2, with D unclear. This CDR3 spans 15 amino acids. V dropped 1 base and J dropped 1 base, with 7 bases sitting between them. Germline lookup yields CDR1 SEHNR and CDR2 FQNEAQ (reference sequence).

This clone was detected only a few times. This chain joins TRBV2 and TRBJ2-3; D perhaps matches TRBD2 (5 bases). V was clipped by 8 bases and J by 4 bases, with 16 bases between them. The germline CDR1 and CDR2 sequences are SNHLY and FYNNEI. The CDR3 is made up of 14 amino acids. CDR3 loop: CASVRELRADTQYF. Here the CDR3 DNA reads TGTGCCAGCGTGAGGGAGCTGAGGGCAGATACGCAGTATTTT.

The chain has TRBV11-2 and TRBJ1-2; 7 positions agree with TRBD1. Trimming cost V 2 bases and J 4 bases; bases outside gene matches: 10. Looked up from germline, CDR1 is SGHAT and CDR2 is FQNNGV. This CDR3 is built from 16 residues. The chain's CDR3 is CASSLIGDSYVYGYTF. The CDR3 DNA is TGTGCCAGCAGCTTAATCGGGGACAGCTATGTCTATGGCTACACCTTC.

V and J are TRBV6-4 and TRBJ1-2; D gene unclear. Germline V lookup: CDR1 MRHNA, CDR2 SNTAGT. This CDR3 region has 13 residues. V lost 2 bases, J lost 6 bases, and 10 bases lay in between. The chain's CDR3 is CASSDPLEHGYTF. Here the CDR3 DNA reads TGTGCCAGCAGTGACCCCCTTGAGCATGGCTACACCTTC.

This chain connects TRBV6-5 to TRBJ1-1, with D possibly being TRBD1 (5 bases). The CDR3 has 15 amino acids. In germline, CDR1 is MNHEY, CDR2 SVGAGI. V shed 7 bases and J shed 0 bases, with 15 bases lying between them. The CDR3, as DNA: TGTGCCAGCAACTATATTGACAGCATGAACACTGAAGCTTTCTTT. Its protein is CASNYIDSMNTEAFF.

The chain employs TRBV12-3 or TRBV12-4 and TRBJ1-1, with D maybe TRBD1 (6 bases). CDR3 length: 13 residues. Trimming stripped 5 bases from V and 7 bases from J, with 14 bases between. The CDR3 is CASSLRTAFEAFF. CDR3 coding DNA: TGTGCCAGCAGTCTAAGGACAGCTTTTGAAGCTTTCTTT.

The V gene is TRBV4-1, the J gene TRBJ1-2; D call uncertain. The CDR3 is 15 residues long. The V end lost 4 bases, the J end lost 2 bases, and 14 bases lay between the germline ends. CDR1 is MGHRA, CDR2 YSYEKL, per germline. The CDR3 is CASSPILRGNYGYTF. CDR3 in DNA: TGCGCCAGCAGCCCAATCTTGCGCGGGAACTATGGCTACACCTTC.

The CDR3 loop is CASSVLPGQGNEKLFF. Written as DNA, the CDR3 is TGTGCCAGCTCGGTACTTCCGGGACAGGGTAATGAAAAACTGTTTTTT. The chain joins TRBV18 to TRBJ1-4; 9 bases are shared with TRBD1. Unmatched junction bases numbered 9, after V lost 6 bases and J lost 4 bases. Germline loops: CDR1 KGHSH, CDR2 LQKENI. The CDR3 loop spans 16 amino acids.

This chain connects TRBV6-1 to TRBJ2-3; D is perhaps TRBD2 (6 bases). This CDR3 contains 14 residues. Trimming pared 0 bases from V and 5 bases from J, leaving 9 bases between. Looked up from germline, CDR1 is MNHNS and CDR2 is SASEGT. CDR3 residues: CASSEASGGDTQYF. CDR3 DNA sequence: TGTGCCAGCAGTGAAGCTAGCGGTGGAGATACGCAGTATTTT.

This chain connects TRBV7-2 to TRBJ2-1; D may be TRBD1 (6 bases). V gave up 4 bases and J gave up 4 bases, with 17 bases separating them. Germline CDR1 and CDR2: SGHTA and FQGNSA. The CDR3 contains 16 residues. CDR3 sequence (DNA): TGTGCCAGCAGCTCAAGAAGACAGGCTCAATACAATGAGCAGTTCTTC. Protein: CASSSRRQAQYNEQFF.